The T cell receptor (beta chain) described here comes from a study of shared clonotypes between healthy human individuals. With 5 bases removed from V and 4 bases from J, the gap between germline ends came to 15 bases. The CDR3 consists of 15 residues. Germline loops: CDR1 MNHNY, CDR2 SVGAGI (reference sequence). The data were produced by immunoSEQ multiplex PCR, yet TCRdb's version contains in-frame clones alone and is incomplete. The table shows approximately 2,300,000 clones, with under 95% occurring only once. Specimen: naive CD4+ T cells from PBMCs. The subset here: CD45RA+ positively selected. The sequence derives from a man younger than 35 in good health. Some clones in this sample may be carry-over from other donors' samples. The chain recombines TRBV6-6 with TRBJ1-3; D unresolved. The CDR3 nucleotides are TGTGCCAGCAGTCCCGGGTTGTCGGCCGGAAACACCATATATTTT. Translating gives CASSPGLSAGNTIYF.